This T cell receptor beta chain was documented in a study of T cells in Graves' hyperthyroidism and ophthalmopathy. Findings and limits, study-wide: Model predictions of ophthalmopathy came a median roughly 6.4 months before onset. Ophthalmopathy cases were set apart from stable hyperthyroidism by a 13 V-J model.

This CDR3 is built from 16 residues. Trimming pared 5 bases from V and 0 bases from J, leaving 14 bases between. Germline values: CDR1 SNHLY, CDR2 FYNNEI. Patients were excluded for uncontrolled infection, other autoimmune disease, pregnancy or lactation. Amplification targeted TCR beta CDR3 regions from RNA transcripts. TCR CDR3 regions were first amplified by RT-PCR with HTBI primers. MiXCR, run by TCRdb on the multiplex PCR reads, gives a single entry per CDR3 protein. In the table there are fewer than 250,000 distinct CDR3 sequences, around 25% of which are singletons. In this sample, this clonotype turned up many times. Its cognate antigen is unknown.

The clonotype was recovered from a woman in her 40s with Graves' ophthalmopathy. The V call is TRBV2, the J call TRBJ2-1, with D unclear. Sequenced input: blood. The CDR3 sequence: CASSPRPESSYNEQFF. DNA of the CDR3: TGTGCCAGCAGTCCCCGACCCGAGAGCTCCTACAATGAGCAGTTCTTC.